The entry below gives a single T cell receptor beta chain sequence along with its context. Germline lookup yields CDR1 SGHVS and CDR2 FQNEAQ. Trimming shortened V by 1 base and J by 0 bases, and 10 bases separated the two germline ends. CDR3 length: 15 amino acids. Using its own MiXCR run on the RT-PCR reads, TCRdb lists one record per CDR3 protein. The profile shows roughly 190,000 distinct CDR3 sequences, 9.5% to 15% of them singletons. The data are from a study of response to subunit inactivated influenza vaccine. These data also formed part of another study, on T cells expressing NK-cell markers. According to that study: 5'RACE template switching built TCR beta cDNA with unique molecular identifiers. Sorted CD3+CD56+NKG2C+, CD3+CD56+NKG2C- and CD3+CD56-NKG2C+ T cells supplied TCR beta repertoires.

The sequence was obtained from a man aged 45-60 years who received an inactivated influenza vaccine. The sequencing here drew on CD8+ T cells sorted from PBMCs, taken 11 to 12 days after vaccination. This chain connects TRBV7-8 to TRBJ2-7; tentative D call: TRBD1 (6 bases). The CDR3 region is CASSLGQATSYEQYF. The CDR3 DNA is TGTGCCAGCAGCTTAGGACAGGCAACCTCCTACGAGCAGTACTTC. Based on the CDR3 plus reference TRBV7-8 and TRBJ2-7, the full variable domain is GAGVSQSPRYKVAKRGQDVALRCDPISGHVSLFWYQQALGQGPEFLTYFQNEAQLDKSGLPSDRFFAERPEGSVSTLKIQRTQQEDSAVYLCASSLGQATSYEQYFGPGTRLTVT.